This T cell receptor (beta chain) was profiled in a study of T cell changes during pregnancy in multiple sclerosis (dated by TCRdb to between 2017 and 2020). Regarding the study in general: Changes in the T cell repertoire over the course of pregnancy were examined in this study in women with multiple sclerosis.

This clone was observed a handful of times. The clone's antigen remains unknown. Per-base quality was not reported, and no clone a single base away is much larger than it. The library was built by means of the immunoSEQ multiplex PCR assay. As stored in TCRdb, this immuneACCESS dataset retains in-frame rearrangements with V and J assigned. A fraction of the clones does not appear; measured against another copy, unresolved V genes explain less than half of the discrepancy, and the remainder lacks a known reason. In this sample the table shows about 64,000 clones, roughly 89% of which occur a single time. Together, the top ten hold approximately 1.4% of the sample. Via the germline V gene, CDR1 is SGHAT and CDR2 FQNNGV. V was cut back by 2 bases and J by 5 bases, leaving a gap of 9 bases between them. Counted from cysteine to phenylalanine, this CDR3 has 14 amino acids. Kept here is only the CDR3 DNA, which spans 42 bases and is read in frame from base 1.

The sequence is built from TRBV11-2 and TRBJ2-2; a tentative D match to TRBD1 spans 5 bases. The TCR sequence derives from a female donor with multiple sclerosis, enrolled in a pregnancy study. This specimen consisted of peripheral blood, obtained in the second trimester of pregnancy. The nucleotide sequence is given as TGTGCCAGCAGCTTACAGGGTCGGACCGGGGAGCTGTTTTTT. Its protein reads: CASSLQGRTGELFF.